The clone carrying this TCR beta chain was detected a few times. Antigen: not known. This sample is part of a study of blood T cells in healthy people across ages. Alongside a J-beta primer mix, a sample-barcoded 5' primer served in a second PCR lasting about 6 to 11 cycles. TCRdb reprocessed the 5' RACE reads with MiXCR, giving one entry per CDR3 protein. This table holds 980,000 or so distinct CDR3 sequences, around 46% found once. Findings and limits, study-wide: Since the PBMCs were unsorted, naive and antigen-experienced cells could not be conclusively compared.

Input material: blood. The TCR comes from a young man in good health.

CDR3 sequence reads: CASSVVASGGYTDTQYF. The CDR3 coding sequence is TGTGCCAGCAGCGTAGTCGCTAGCGGGGGGTACACAGATACGCAGTATTTT. This chain joins TRBV9 and TRBJ2-3; TRBD2 matches 11 bases. This CDR3 is built from 17 residues. The germline V gene encodes CDR1 SGDLS and CDR2 YYNGEE. V was clipped by 0 bases and J by 2 bases; unmatched bases: 5.